This TCR beta chain was captured by sequencing in a study of breast tumors, draining lymph nodes, adjacent tissues. This clonotype was recorded many times. Axillary draining lymph nodes of breast cancer patients supplied the node samples. CDR3 length equals 15 residues. Trimming removed 1 base at V and 1 base at J, with 9 bases between. Germline assignment: CDR1 LNHDA and CDR2 SQIVND (reference sequence). Using its own MiXCR run on the multiplex PCR reads, TCRdb lists one record per CDR3 protein. The sample contains 150,000 to 200,000 distinct CDR3 sequences, 30% to 35% of which appear only once. Sequencing was done on a sample of axillary lymph node tissue. The sequence came from a female donor with breast cancer. Some clones in this sample may be carry-over from other donors' samples. The J gene is TRBJ2-3, the V gene TRBV19; the D is unclear. CDR3 DNA sequence: TGTGCCAGTAGTATAGGAAAGGGTCGCACAGATACGCAGTATTTT. Amino acids: CASSIGKGRTDTQYF.